This T cell receptor (beta chain) is from a study of control samples from healthy donors and cancer patients (dated by TCRdb to the early 2020s). The library was made by the immunoSEQ multiplex PCR assay. In TCRdb, the immuneACCESS table is reduced to in-frame sequences with V and J assigned. These tables do not hold every clone; where another copy was compared, an unresolved V gene accounts for under half, and the others remain unexplained. The sample profile shows 170,000 or so clones; 91% of them were found once. The top ten hold 2% to 2.5% of the sample. With respect to this clone: Its antigen is unknown. It has no much larger one-base neighbor in the sample; base qualities were not kept.

The receptor comes from a woman aged 40 to 49 in good health. Input material: blood.

The CDR3 reads CASRSLTTDYGYTF. The sequence in DNA is TGCGCCAGCAGGAGCTTGACAACAGACTATGGCTACACCTTC. The rearrangement joined TRBV10-2 to TRBJ1-2; no D gene call is confident. Including the terminal cysteine and phenylalanine, the CDR3 comprises 14 residues. Only the CDR3 DNA stays, 42 bases, in frame from base 1. The junction carries 14 bases between V and J, which are trimmed by 6 bases and 3 bases respectively. CDR1 and CDR2 are read off the germline V gene as WSHSY and SAAADI.